What follows is one T cell receptor (beta chain) and its context. The sample contains more than one DNA sequence encoding this CDR3. The CDR3 sequence is 15 residues long. Germline CDR1 is SGDLS and CDR2 is YYNGEE. V shed 4 bases and J 6 bases; nucleotides not matched to a gene: 5. The sample is drawn from a study of blood T cell repertoires in COVID-19. Study summary: Donors in the United States, Italy and Spain gave samples during acute or convalescent COVID-19.

Here immunoSEQ multiplex PCR was the method, and the copy in TCRdb shows in-frame clones only, minus some. Of 53,000 or so clones in the sample, around four fifths are singletons; the top ten hold roughly 13%. V and J are TRBV9 and TRBJ2-1; 12 bases are a match to TRBD2. Sequencing was done on a sample of peripheral blood. This receptor was obtained from a human donor in a cohort sampled during active COVID-19. CDR3 in amino acids: CASSPTSGRTNEQFF. In DNA, the CDR3 is TGTGCCAGCAGCCCAACTAGCGGGAGGACCAATGAGCAGTTCTTC.